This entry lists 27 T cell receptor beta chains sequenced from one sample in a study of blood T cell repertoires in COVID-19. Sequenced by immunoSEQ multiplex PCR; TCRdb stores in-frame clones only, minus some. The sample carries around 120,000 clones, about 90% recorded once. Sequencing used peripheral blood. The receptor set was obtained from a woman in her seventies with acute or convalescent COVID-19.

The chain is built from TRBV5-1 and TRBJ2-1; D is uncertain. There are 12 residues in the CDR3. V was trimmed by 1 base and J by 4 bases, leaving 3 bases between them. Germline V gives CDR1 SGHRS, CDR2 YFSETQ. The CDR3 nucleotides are TGCGCCAGCAGCTTGCCGTACAATGAGCAGTTCTTC. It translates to CASSLPYNEQFF.

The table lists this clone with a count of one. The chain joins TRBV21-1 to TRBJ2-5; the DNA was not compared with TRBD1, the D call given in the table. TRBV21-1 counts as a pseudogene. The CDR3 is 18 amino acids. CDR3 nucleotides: TGTGCCAGCAGCGACCTAGACAGGTTCCCGTGCCAGAGGGATTCCCAGTACTTC. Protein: CASSDLDRFPCQRDSQYF.

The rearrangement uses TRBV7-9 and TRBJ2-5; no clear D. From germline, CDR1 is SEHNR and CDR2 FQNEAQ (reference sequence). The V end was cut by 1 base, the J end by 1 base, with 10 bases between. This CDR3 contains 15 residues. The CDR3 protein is CASSLGPVAQETQYF. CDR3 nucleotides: TGTGCCAGCAGCTTAGGCCCAGTAGCCCAAGAGACCCAGTACTTC.

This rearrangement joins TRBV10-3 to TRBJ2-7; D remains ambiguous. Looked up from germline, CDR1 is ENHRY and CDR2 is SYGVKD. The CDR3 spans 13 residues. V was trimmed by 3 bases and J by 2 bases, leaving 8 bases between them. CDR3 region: CAISDGTAYEQYF. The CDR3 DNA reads TGTGCCATCAGTGACGGCACAGCCTACGAGCAGTACTTC.

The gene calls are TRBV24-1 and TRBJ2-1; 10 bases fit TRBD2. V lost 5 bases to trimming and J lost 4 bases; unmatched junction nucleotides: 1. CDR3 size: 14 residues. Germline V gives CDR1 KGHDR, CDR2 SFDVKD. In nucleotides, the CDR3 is TGTGCCACCAGTGTAGCGGGGGGTTACAATGAGCAGTTCTTC. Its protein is CATSVAGGYNEQFF.

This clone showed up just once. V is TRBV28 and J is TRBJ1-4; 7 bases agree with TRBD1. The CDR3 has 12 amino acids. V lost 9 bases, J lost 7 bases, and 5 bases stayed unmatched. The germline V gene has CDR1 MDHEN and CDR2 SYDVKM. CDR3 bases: TGTGCCAGTTCGACAGGGCCTGAAAAACTGTTTTTT. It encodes CASSTGPEKLFF.

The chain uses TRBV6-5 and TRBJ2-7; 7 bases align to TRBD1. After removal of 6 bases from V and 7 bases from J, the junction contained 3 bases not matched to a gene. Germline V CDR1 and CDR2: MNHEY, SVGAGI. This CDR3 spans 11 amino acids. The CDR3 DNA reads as TGTGCCAGCAGACAGGGGCGGGAGCAGTACTTC. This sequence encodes CASRQGREQYF.

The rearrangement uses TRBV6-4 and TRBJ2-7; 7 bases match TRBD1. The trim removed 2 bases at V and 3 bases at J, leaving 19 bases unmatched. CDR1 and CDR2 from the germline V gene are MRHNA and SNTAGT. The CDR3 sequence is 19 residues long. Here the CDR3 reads CASSDRDGTATPLHYEQYF. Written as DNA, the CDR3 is TGTGCCAGCAGTGACCGCGATGGGACAGCCACTCCCCTCCACTACGAGCAGTACTTC.

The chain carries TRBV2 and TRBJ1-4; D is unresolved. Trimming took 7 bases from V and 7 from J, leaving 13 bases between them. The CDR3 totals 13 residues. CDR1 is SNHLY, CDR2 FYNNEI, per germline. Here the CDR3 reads CASNVPAGEKLFF. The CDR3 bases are TGTGCCAGCAACGTCCCGGCGGGTGAAAAACTGTTTTTT.

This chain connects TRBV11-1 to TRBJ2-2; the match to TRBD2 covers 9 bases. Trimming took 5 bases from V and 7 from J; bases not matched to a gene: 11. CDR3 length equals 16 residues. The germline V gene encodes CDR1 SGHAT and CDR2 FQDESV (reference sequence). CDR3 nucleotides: TGTGCCAGCAGCCCCCCGGGACTAGCTGGACACGGGGAGCTGTTTTTT. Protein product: CASSPPGLAGHGELFF.

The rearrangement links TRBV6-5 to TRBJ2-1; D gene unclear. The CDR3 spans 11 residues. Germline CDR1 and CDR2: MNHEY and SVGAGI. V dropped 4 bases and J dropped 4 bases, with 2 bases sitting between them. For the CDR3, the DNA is TGTGCCAGCAGTTTATACAATGAGCAGTTCTTC. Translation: CASSLYNEQFF.

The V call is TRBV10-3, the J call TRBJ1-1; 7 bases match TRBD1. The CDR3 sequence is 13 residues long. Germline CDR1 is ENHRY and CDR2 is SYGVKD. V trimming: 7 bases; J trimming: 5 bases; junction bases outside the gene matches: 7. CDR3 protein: CAITGTDETEAFF. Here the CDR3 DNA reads TGTGCCATCACCGGGACAGATGAAACTGAAGCTTTCTTT.

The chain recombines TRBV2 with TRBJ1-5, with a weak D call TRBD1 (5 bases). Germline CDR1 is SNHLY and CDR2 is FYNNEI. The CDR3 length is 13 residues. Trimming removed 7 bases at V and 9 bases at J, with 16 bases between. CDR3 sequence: CASTIPSGGPQHF. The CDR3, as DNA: TGTGCCAGCACGATCCCATCCGGGGGGCCCCAGCATTTT. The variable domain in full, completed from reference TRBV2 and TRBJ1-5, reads EPEVTQTPSHQVTQMGQEVILRCVPISNHLYFYWYRQILGQKVEFLVSFYNNEISEKSEIFDDQFSVERPDGSNFTLKIRSTKLEDSAMYFCASTIPSGGPQHFGDGTRLSIL.

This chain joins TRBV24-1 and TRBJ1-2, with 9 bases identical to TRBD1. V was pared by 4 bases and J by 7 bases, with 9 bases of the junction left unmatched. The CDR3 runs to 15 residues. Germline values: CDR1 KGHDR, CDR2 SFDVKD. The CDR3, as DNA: TGTGCCACCAGTGACCGTGGACAGGGGTCGGGTGGCTACACCTTC. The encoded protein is CATSDRGQGSGGYTF.

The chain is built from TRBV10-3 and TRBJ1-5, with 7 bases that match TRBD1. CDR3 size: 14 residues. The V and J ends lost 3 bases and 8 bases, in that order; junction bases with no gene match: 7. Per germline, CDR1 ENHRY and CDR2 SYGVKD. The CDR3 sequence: CAISENDRVKPQHF. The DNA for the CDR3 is TGTGCCATCAGTGAAAACGACAGGGTCAAGCCCCAGCATTTT.

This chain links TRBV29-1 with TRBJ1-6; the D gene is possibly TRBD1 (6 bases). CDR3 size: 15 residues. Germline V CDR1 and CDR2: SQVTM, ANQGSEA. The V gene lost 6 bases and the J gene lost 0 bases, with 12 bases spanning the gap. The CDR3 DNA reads TGCAGCGTCAGCTCAGGGGCCTCCTATAATTCACCCCTCCACTTT. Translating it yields CSVSSGASYNSPLHF.

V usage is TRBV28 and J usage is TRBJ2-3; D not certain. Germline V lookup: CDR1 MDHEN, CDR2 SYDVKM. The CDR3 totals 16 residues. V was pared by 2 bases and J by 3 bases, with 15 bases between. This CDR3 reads CASSLKAPPLTDTQYF. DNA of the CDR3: TGTGCCAGCAGTTTAAAAGCCCCCCCTTTGACAGATACGCAGTATTTT.

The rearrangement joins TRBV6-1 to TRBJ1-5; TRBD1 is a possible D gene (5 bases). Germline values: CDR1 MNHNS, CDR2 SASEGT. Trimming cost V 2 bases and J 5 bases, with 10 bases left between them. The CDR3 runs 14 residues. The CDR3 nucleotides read TGTGCCAGCAGTGAATGGGGCGGAGATCAGCCCCAGCATTTT. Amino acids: CASSEWGGDQPQHF.

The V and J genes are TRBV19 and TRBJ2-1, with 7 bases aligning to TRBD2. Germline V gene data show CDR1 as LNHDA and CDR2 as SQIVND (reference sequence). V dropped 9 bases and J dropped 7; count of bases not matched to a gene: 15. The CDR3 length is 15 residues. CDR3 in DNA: TGTGCCAGCGGGGACGGGGCTTCCGGGGGGAATGAGCAGTTCTTC. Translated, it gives CASGDGASGGNEQFF.

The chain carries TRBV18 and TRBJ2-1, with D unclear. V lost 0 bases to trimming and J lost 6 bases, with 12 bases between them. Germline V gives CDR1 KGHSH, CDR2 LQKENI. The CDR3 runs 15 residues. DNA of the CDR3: TGTGCCAGCTCACCACCTAACCTAGTAGGCAATGAGCAGTTCTTC. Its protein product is CASSPPNLVGNEQFF. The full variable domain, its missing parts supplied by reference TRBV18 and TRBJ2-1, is NAGVMQNPRHLVRRRGQEARLRCSPMKGHSHVYWYRQLPEEGLKFMVYLQKENIIDESGMPKERFSAEFPKEGPSILRIQQVVRGDSAAYFCASSPPNLVGNEQFFGPGTRLTVL.

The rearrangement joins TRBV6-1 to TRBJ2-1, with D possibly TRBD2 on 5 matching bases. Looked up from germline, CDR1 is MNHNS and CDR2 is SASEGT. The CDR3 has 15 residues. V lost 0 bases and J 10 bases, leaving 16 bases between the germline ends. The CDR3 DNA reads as TGTGCCAGCAGTGAAGCGATAACGAGTGTAGCGGAGCAGTTCTTC. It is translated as CASSEAITSVAEQFF.

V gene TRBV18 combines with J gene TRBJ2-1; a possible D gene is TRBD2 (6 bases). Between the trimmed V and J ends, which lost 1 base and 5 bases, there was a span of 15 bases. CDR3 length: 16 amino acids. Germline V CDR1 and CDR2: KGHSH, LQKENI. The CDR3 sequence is CASSPLEAAGHNEQFF. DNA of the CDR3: TGTGCCAGCTCACCACTCGAAGCGGCGGGGCACAATGAGCAGTTCTTC.

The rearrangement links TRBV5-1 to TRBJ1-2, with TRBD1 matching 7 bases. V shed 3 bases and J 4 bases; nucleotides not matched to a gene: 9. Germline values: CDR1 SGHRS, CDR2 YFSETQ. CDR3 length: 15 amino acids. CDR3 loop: CASSSNLGDSYGYTF. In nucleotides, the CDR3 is TGCGCCAGCAGCTCCAACCTCGGGGACAGCTATGGCTACACCTTC.

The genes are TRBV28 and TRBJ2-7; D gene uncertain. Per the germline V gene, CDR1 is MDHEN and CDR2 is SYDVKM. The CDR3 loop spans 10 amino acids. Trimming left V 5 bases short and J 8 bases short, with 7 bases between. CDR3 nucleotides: TGTGCCAGCAGTCGAGTGCAGCAGTACTTC. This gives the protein CASSRVQQYF.

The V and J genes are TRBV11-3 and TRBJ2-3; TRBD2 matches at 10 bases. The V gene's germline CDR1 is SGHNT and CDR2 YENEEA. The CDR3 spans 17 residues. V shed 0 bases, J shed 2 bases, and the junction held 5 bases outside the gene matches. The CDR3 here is CASSLDPSGGYTDTQYF. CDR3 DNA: TGTGCCAGCAGCTTAGACCCTAGCGGGGGATACACAGATACGCAGTATTTT.

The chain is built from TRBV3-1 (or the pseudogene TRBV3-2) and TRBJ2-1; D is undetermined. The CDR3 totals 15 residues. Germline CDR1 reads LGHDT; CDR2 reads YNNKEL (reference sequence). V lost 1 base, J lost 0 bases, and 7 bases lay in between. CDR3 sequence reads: CASSQAGSSYNEQFF. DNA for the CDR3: TGTGCCAGCAGCCAAGCGGGTAGCTCCTACAATGAGCAGTTCTTC.

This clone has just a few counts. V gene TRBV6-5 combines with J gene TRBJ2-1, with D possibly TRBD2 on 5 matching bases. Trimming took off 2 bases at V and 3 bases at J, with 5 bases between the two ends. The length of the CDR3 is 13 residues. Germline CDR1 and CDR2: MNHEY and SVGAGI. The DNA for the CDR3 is TGTGCCAGCAGTTACCGGGGCTACAATGAGCAGTTCTTC. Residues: CASSYRGYNEQFF.